These T cell receptor beta chains were read from a single sample in a study of early T cells in non-severe SARS-CoV-2 infection. TCRdb analysed the 5' RACE reads with MiXCR anew, one entry per CDR3 protein. The sample records about 80,000 distinct CDR3 sequences, roughly 13% being singletons. Sequenced: whole blood. Every receptor here comes from an adult who was a healthcare worker with PCR-confirmed SARS-CoV-2 infection or an uninfected control (not recorded which). CDR3s include the opening cysteine and the closing phenylalanine or tryptophan. The D gene is left open where the match is weak. The size of a clone is reported for some rows only, either as once, few or many, or as a class for expanded clones.

size | J | V | D | DNA | CDR3
many | TRBJ1-4 | TRBV11-2 | TRBD1 | TGTGCCAGCAGCTCGTTACGGACAGGGAAGGGATACTTGTTTTTT | CASSSLRTGKGYLFF
many | TRBJ1-5 | TRBV25-1 | - | TGTGCCAGCAGTGAAGGTCCAGGGTCTGGGCAGCCCCAGCATTTT | CASSEGPGSGQPQHF
- | TRBJ2-1 | TRBV7-8 | - | TGTGCCAGCAGCTTCCTCAGTGAGCAGTTCTTC | CASSFLSEQFF
many | TRBJ2-1 | TRBV6-5 | - | TGTGCCAGCAAACCCCAAAGGATTTCCTACAATGAGCAGTTCTTC | CASKPQRISYNEQFF
- | TRBJ2-3 | TRBV7-8 | - | TGTGCCAGCAGCTCTCCGGGACGCTCCGTGGCAGATACGCAGTATTTT | CASSSPGRSVADTQYF
many | TRBJ1-1 | TRBV20-1 | - | TGCAGTGCGAGACAAATGAACACTGAAGCTTTCTTT | CSARQMNTEAFF
many | TRBJ1-1 | TRBV10-3 | TRBD1 | TGTGCCATCAGTTCACAGGGGGTGAACACTGAAGCTTTCTTT | CAISSQGVNTEAFF
- | TRBJ2-5 | TRBV7-6 | - | TGTGCCAGCAGCCCCGAGGACAGTAGGAAAGAGACCCAGTACTTC | CASSPEDSRKETQYF
- | TRBJ2-3 | TRBV7-8 | TRBD1 | TGTGCCAGCTGGGAAAGGGGGCGCGGCACAGATACGCAGTATTTT | CASWERGRGTDTQYF
many | TRBJ2-7 | TRBV6-6 | - | TGTGCCAGCAGTTATGGTGGGAAGTACGAGCAGTACTTC | CASSYGGKYEQYF
- | TRBJ2-3 | TRBV13 | - | TGTGCCAGCAGCTTAGGCGGCAGGGGAGCCGATACGCAGTATTTT | CASSLGGRGADTQYF
few | TRBJ2-5 | TRBV20-1 | - | TGCAGTGCTAGAGGGTCGGGAGTGGAGACCCAGTACTTC | CSARGSGVETQYF
many | TRBJ1-1 | TRBV12-3/TRBV12-4 | - | TGTGCCAGCAGATATGGGACCACTGAAGCTTTCTTT | CASRYGTTEAFF
- | TRBJ2-3 | TRBV29-1 | TRBD2 | TGCAGCGTTGCTAGCGGCAGCACAGATACGCAGTATTTT | CSVASGSTDTQYF
- | TRBJ2-7 | TRBV7-8 | - | TGTGCCAGCAGCTTAGTACAAACCCGGGACGGAGACTACGAGCAGTACTTC | CASSLVQTRDGDYEQYF
- | TRBJ2-7 | TRBV29-1 | - | TGCAGCGTTGAGGTCAGCTACGAGCAGTACTTC | CSVEVSYEQYF
medium-sized | TRBJ2-7 | TRBV7-2 | TRBD1 | TGTGCCAGCAGCTCCTCGCGCAATCTGGACAGGGGGCCCTACGAGCAGTACTTC | CASSSSRNLDRGPYEQYF
few | TRBJ1-2 | TRBV5-4 | - | TGTGCCAGCAGCTTTCGACACCAAAACTATGGCTACACCTTC | CASSFRHQNYGYTF
- | TRBJ2-6 | TRBV29-1 | - | TGCAGCGTTGCCAGGTCAAGCTCTGGGGCCAACGTCCTGACTTTC | CSVARSSSGANVLTF
once | TRBJ2-7 | TRBV29-1 | - | TGCAGCGTCCAAGGGGCAACCTACGAGCAGTACTTC | CSVQGATYEQYF
- | TRBJ2-7 | TRBV7-6 | TRBD1 | TGTGTCAGCAGCTTAGACACAGGGGCCGCCTCCTACGAGCAGTACTTC | CVSSLDTGAASYEQYF
- | TRBJ1-6 | TRBV20-1 | - | TGCAGTGCTAACATAGGACAGAATAATTCACCCCTCCACTTT | CSANIGQNNSPLHF
many | TRBJ2-2 | TRBV12-3/TRBV12-4 | - | TGTGCCAGCAGGAGGGGGTTGGACACCGGGGAGCTGTTTTTT | CASRRGLDTGELFF
- | TRBJ2-2 | TRBV11-2 | TRBD1 | TGTGCCAGCAGCTTACTACGGACAGGGCGTACCGGGGAGCTGTTTTTT | CASSLLRTGRTGELFF
few | TRBJ2-1 | TRBV5-1 | - | TGCGCCAGCAGCCCTCAGGGGTGGTCCTACAATGAGCAGTTCTTC | CASSPQGWSYNEQFF
- | TRBJ2-7 | TRBV7-9 | - | TGTGCCAGCACCCCGCTGGGGTCCTACGAGCAGTACTTC | CASTPLGSYEQYF
few | TRBJ1-5 | TRBV15 | TRBD1 | TGTGCCACCAGCCCAGGGGGTAATAGCAATCAGCCCCAGCATTTT | CATSPGGNSNQPQHF
many | TRBJ2-3 | TRBV27 | TRBD2 | TGTGCCAGCAGTTTTAATAGCGGGGGGGCCGGAGATACGCAGTATTTT | CASSFNSGGAGDTQYF
few | TRBJ1-2 | TRBV18 | - | TGTGCCAGCTCAGATATGGGGAGCTATGGCTACACCTTC | CASSDMGSYGYTF
few | TRBJ2-7 | TRBV21-1 | - | TGTGCCAGCAGCAGCCTAGCGGGACTAGCGGGGGCATCTACCTACGAGCAGTACTTC | CASSSLAGLAGASTYEQYF
- | TRBJ1-2 | TRBV28 | - | TGTGCCAGCAGTTTGGGCCTTTATGGCTACACCTTC | CASSLGLYGYTF
few | TRBJ2-7 | TRBV28 | TRBD1 | TGTGCCAGCAGTTTACAGGGGGTCTACGAGCAGTACTTC | CASSLQGVYEQYF
many | TRBJ2-7 | TRBV7-2 | - | TGTGCCAGCAGCTCCGACGCCAGGTCCTACGAGCAGTACTTC | CASSSDARSYEQYF
once | TRBJ2-3 | TRBV28 | - | TGTGCCAGCAGTTACCGGGGGGCTCGGGATACGCAGTATTTT | CASSYRGARDTQYF
few | TRBJ2-7 | TRBV6-2/TRBV6-3 | - | TGTGCCAGCAGCCTGCCAGGGGGGCCAAGTGTCTACGAGCAGTACTTC | CASSLPGGPSVYEQYF
- | TRBJ2-1 | TRBV5-5 | - | TGTGCCAGCAGCTTGGAGGCTAGTTCCTACAATGAGCAGATCTTC | CASSLEASSYNEQIF
- | TRBJ1-1 | TRBV29-1 | TRBD1 | TGCAGCGCCTTGACAGGGGTCGGATTTAACACTGAAGCTTTCTTT | CSALTGVGFNTEAFF
few | TRBJ1-1 | TRBV6-1 | - | TGTGCCAGCAGACTCACAGGGTCCACTGAAGCTTTCTTT | CASRLTGSTEAFF
- | TRBJ1-5 | TRBV20-1 | - | TGCAGTGCGAGCGCAGGTATTGCTCAGCCCCAGCATTTT | CSASAGIAQPQHF
many | TRBJ2-2 | TRBV24-1 | - | TGTGCCACCAGCCAAGGGGGACGCCCCACCGGGGAGCTGTTTTTT | CATSQGGRPTGELFF
many | TRBJ2-1 | TRBV5-5 | - | TGTGCCAGCACAACAGAGATTTACAATGAGCAGTTCTTC | CASTTEIYNEQFF
- | TRBJ2-7 | TRBV6-2/TRBV6-3 | TRBD1 | TGTGCCAGCAGACCCAACAGGGGCGAAGCCTACGAGCAGTACTTC | CASRPNRGEAYEQYF
few | TRBJ1-1 | TRBV27 | TRBD1 | TGTGCCAGCAGCGTGGACAGGGGGCCTATGAACACTGAAGCTTTCTTT | CASSVDRGPMNTEAFF
- | TRBJ2-7 | TRBV7-2 | - | TGTGCCAGCAGCTTAAGGTCGCGGACAGCCTACGAGCAGTACTTC | CASSLRSRTAYEQYF
- | TRBJ2-5 | TRBV6-2/TRBV6-3 | - | TGTGCCAGCAGTTACTTGGCGCGAGAGACCCAGTACTTC | CASSYLARETQYF
many | TRBJ2-3 | TRBV12-3/TRBV12-4 | TRBD2 | TGTGCCAGCAGTCAAACGGGACTAGCGGGAGCAGATACGCAGTATTTT | CASSQTGLAGADTQYF
- | TRBJ2-7 | TRBV20-1 | - | TGCAGTGCTTACCGGGACCCCTACGAGCAGTACTTC | CSAYRDPYEQYF
- | TRBJ2-1 | TRBV19 | TRBD1 | TGTGTCAGTAGTGGACAGGGGGCTTCCTACAATGAGCAGTTCTTC | CVSSGQGASYNEQFF
- | TRBJ1-1 | TRBV20-1 | - | TGCAGTGCTAGTTATGGGTCCGACACTGAAGCTTTCTTT | CSASYGSDTEAFF
few | TRBJ2-7 | TRBV7-9 | - | TGTGCCAGCAGCCCCCCCAGCGGGTACGAGCAGTACTTC | CASSPPSGYEQYF
many | TRBJ2-1 | TRBV3-1 | TRBD1 | TGTGCCAGCAGCCGACCGACAGGGATCTACAATGAGCAGTTCTTC | CASSRPTGIYNEQFF
many | TRBJ2-3 | TRBV14 | TRBD2 | TGTGCCAGCAGCCAAGTAGCGGGAAGCACAGATACGCAGTATTTT | CASSQVAGSTDTQYF
few | TRBJ2-3 | TRBV29-1 | TRBD1 | TGCAGCGTAGGACAGGGGACCACAGATACGCAGTATTTT | CSVGQGTTDTQYF